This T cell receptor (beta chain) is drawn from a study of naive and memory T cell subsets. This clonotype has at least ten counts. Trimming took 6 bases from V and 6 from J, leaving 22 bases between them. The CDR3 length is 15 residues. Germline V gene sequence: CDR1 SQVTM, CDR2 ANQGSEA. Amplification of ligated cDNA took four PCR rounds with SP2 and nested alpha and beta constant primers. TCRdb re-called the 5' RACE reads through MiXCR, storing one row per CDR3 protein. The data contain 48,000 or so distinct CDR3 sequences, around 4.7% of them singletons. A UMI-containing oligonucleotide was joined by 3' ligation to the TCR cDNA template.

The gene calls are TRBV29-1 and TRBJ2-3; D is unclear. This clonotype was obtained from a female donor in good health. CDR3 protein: CSVAQTSSTHDTQYF. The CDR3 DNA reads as TGCAGCGTCGCCCAGACAAGTTCCACGCATGATACGCAGTATTTT.